The T cell receptor (beta chain) described here comes from a study of blood T cell repertoires in COVID-19. Data came from immunoSEQ multiplex PCR; TCRdb stores just in-frame clones and leaves some out. The sample includes 80,000 to 100,000 clones, 78% of them seen just once. The CDR3 runs 13 residues. Germline CDR1 reads SGHNT; CDR2 reads YENEEA. Trimming cost V 4 bases and J 8 bases, with 14 bases left between them. This chain uses TRBV11-3 with TRBJ1-1, with no clear D. Material: peripheral blood. The sequence was collected from a human donor in a cohort sampled during active COVID-19. The CDR3 spells CASSSTGFGEAFF. Here the CDR3 DNA reads TGTGCCAGCAGCTCCACGGGGTTCGGGGAAGCTTTCTTT.